The following is a T cell receptor beta chain sequence with its context. Its antigen is as yet unknown. Clones were sequenced by immunoSEQ multiplex PCR, and TCRdb holds only the in-frame ones, with some missing. With over 10,000 clones in the sample, the ten largest clones hold about a tenth. This sample was taken from a study of T cells in women clearing cervical HPV infection. Overall study findings and caveats: Combining TCR richness with V gene abundances gave around 0.83 AUC. Associations may precede or follow infection; HPV-specific or memory T cells were not isolated.

The clonotype originates from a woman between 18 and 75 years old with a cervical HPV16 infection that either progressed to CIN3+ or cleared (not recorded which). Sequencing was carried out using blood buffy coat.

The DNA read from the CDR3 is TGTGCCAGCAGTTTAATCAATGAG. It encodes CASSLINE. The full-length CDR3 reads as CASSLINEQFF. The chain combines TRBV6-2 or TRBV6-3 with TRBJ2-1; D uncertain. The read comes to an end 3 residues before the CDR3 does, leaving the germline J gene to fill in the end. V lost 4 bases and J 6 bases, leaving 4 bases between the germline ends. CDR3 length: 11 amino acids. Germline V CDR1 and CDR2: MNHEY, SVGEGT.